The clone carrying this TCR beta chain has ten or more counts. What it binds is not known. This record comes from a study of T cells after posttransplantation cyclophosphamide. Data came from immunoSEQ multiplex PCR; TCRdb stores just in-frame clones and leaves some out. The sample yields approximately 41,000 clones, without any singletons. Study outcomes and limitations: Donor CD8+ memory clones often dominated recipient blood repertoires at later times. TRB overlap between skin or GI tissue T cells and blood was limited. TRB clonality was highly associated with recipient CMV seropositivity and reactivation.

This TCR was recovered from a man aged 50 or older in good health, CMV-negative, and a related stem cell transplant donor. The sample was PBMCs.

CDR3 amino acids: CASRQTGKLSEAFF. CDR3 bases: TGTGCCAGTAGGCAGACAGGGAAGTTATCTGAAGCTTTCTTT. This rearrangement joins TRBV19 to TRBJ1-1; TRBD1 agrees at 7 bases. Germline loops: CDR1 LNHDA, CDR2 SQIVND (reference sequence). V dropped 6 bases and J dropped 6; count of bases not matched to a gene: 10. The CDR3 length is 14 residues.